This entry lists 8 T cell receptor beta chains sequenced from one sample in a study of post-analysis software for immune sequencing data. For these receptors, no antigen is known. Regarding the study as a whole: TRBV5-6, TRBV5-1 and TRBV20-1 belonged to a set of a handful of TRBV segments that were more frequent in patients than controls.

Unique molecular identifiers had been added to the TCR beta cDNA libraries. In TCRdb, the PCR reads were re-called with MiXCR into one record per CDR3 protein. This repertoire shows roughly 580,000 distinct CDR3 sequences, 44% found once; its top ten account for about 1.8%. Material: blood. These receptors came from a girl between 10 and 17 years old with multiple sclerosis.

The chain recombines TRBV27 with TRBJ2-4; D is possibly TRBD1 (6 bases). The last part of the DNA fits TRBJ2-7 better; the J call may be wrong. Germline-derived CDR1 and CDR2 are MNHEY and SMNVEV (reference sequence). The CDR3 is 16 amino acids. DNA of the CDR3: TGTGCCAGCAGTGTAACACAGGGATTTTCCCTCTACGAGCAGTACTTC. Translating it yields CASSVTQGFSLYEQYF.

This clonotype was seen ten or more times. The chain links TRBV7-6 to TRBJ2-7, with D tentatively TRBD2 (5 bases). Trimming cost V 1 base and J 6 bases, with 10 bases left between them. The CDR3 contains 13 residues. Germline V gene sequence: CDR1 SGHVS, CDR2 FNYEAQ. The CDR3 region has the DNA TGTGCCAGCAGCTTAGATCGGGGTCGCGAGCAGTACTTC. It is translated as CASSLDRGREQYF.

In its sample, this clonotype was seen many times. V gene TRBV29-1 combines with J gene TRBJ2-1, with 13 bases matching TRBD2. The ends lost 4 bases at V and 7 bases at J; junction bases unmatched: 7. In germline, CDR1 is SQVTM, CDR2 ANQGSEA. CDR3 length: 15 amino acids. The CDR3 DNA is TGCAGCGTTGCGCTAGGACTAGCGGGAGTGAATGAGCAGTTCTTC. It specifies CSVALGLAGVNEQFF.

To note about this clonotype: At one boundary the junction diverges from the germline segment, which might be a read error. V gene TRBV4-1 combines with J gene TRBJ1-1; D gene ambiguous. This CDR3 has 16 residues. Germline V gene data show CDR1 as MGHRA and CDR2 as YSYEKL. In nucleotides, the CDR3 is TGCGCCAGCACCCAAGGAGGAGCCGGGAATTATGCTGAAGCTTTCTTT. This sequence encodes CASTQGGAGNYAEAFF.

This clonotype was found once. V usage is TRBV7-2 and J usage is TRBJ2-7, with D possibly being TRBD2 (5 bases). Germline V gene lookup returns CDR1 SGHTA and CDR2 FQGNSA. The CDR3 is made up of 16 amino acids. V lost 0 bases, J lost 0 bases, and 12 bases lay in between. CDR3 amino acids: CASSLAISGSSYEQYF. CDR3 nucleotides: TGTGCCAGCAGCTTAGCTATCAGCGGAAGCTCCTACGAGCAGTACTTC. Full variable domain (remainder filled in from reference TRBV7-2 and TRBJ2-7): GAGVSQSPSNKVTEKGKDVELRCDPISGHTALYWYRQSLGQGLEFLIYFQGNSAPDKSGLPSDRFSAERTGGSVSTLTIQRTQQEDSAVYLCASSLAISGSSYEQYFGPGTRLTVT.

This clonotype was detected a few times. The chain combines TRBV5-1 with TRBJ2-7; TRBD2 agrees at 8 bases. The CDR3 is made up of 15 amino acids. Germline CDR1 reads SGHRS; CDR2 reads YFSETQ. V trimming: 0 bases; J trimming: 5 bases; junction bases outside the gene matches: 7. CDR3 protein: CASSLAGTSIHEQYF. The CDR3, as DNA: TGCGCCAGCAGCTTGGCAGGGACTAGTATCCACGAGCAGTACTTC.

This sequence joins TRBV3-1 and TRBJ2-3; 16 nucleotides match TRBD2. This CDR3 has 17 amino acids. V shed 4 bases, J shed 6 bases, and the junction held 7 bases outside the gene matches. CDR1 is LGHDT, CDR2 YNNKEL, per germline (reference sequence). DNA of the CDR3: TGTGCCAGCAGCCCAGGGACTAGCGGGGGGGCATGGGATACGCAGTATTTT. It specifies CASSPGTSGGAWDTQYF.

The sample holds a few counts of this clonotype. This chain joins TRBV29-1 and TRBJ2-1; D call uncertain. The germline CDR1 and CDR2 sequences are SQVTM and ANQGSEA. V lost 6 bases to trimming and J lost 0 bases, with 12 bases between them. The CDR3 spans 14 residues. CDR3 loop: CSVMLTVSYNEQFF. The DNA for the CDR3 is TGCAGCGTCATGCTTACAGTCTCCTACAATGAGCAGTTCTTC.